This paragraph covers one T cell receptor beta chain sequence. The source of the sample is a study of cytomegalovirus exposure and HLA in healthy donors. Profiled with immunoSEQ multiplex PCR; TCRdb holds only in-frame clones, not every one. The table shows tens of thousands of clones, with 90% to 95% occurring only once. Germline V gives CDR1 SNHLY, CDR2 FYNNEI. J was trimmed by 8 bases and V by 5 bases; bases with no gene match: 12. CDR3 length: 15 residues. The TCR was taken from a woman aged 25 to 39 in good health and CMV-seronegative. What was sequenced was PBMCs. The gene calls are TRBV2 and TRBJ1-2; 9 bases agree with TRBD1. The CDR3 is CASSRQGVDVLGYTF. The CDR3 DNA follows: TGTGCCAGCAGTCGACAGGGGGTCGACGTTCTGGGCTACACCTTC.